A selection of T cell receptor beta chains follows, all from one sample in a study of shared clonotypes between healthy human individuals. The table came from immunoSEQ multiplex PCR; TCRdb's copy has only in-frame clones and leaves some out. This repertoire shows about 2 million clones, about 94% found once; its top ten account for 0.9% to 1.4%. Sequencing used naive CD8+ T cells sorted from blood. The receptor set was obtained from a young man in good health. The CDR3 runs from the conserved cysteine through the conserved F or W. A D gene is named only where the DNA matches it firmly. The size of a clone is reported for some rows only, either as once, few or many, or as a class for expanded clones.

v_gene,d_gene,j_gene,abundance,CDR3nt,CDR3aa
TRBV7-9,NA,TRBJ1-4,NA,TGTGCCAGCAGCCCCGGATCCGCAGGGACTAATGAAAAACTGTTTTTT,CASSPGSAGTNEKLFF
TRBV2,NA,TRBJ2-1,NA,TGTGCCAGCAGTGAAGCGGGGACCTACCAAAATGAGCAGTTCTTC,CASSEAGTYQNEQFF
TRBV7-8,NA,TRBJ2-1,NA,TGTGCCAGCAGCACCTGGCGGGTACTTTACAATGAGCAGTTCTTC,CASSTWRVLYNEQFF
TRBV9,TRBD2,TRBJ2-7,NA,TGTGCCAGCAGCAGATCTAGCGGGGCATCCTACGAGCAGTACTTC,CASSRSSGASYEQYF
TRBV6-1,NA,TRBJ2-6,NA,TGTGCCAGCAGTGCGGCAGGGAGTGCAGGGGCCAACGTCCTGACTTTC,CASSAAGSAGANVLTF
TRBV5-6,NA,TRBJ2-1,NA,TGTGCCAGCAGCCCAGACAGGTACAATGAGCAGTTCTTC,CASSPDRYNEQFF
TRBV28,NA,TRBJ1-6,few,TGTGCCAGCAGTTTATCAGGGGCGCCGACACCCCTCCACTTT,CASSLSGAPTPLHF
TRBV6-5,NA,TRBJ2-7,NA,TGTGCCAGCAGTTACTCGGCTGAAGCCTACGAGCAGTACTTC,CASSYSAEAYEQYF
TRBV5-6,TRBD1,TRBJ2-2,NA,TGTGCCAGCTTTTCTCCTCCCGGGACAGGCGACACCGGGGAGCTGTTTTTT,CASFSPPGTGDTGELFF
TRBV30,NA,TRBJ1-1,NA,TGTGCCTGGACAGATTTTTGGACTGAAGCTTTCTTT,CAWTDFWTEAFF
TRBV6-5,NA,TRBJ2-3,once,TGTGCCAGCAGTTACTCGGAGGCTCCCACAGATACGCAGTATTTT,CASSYSEAPTDTQYF
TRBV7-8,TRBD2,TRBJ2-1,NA,TGTGCCAGCAGCACCACTAGCGGGGGTATGGATGAGCAGTTCTTC,CASSTTSGGMDEQFF
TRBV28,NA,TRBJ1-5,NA,TGTGCCAGCAGTTTAGTGGGGGAAGCCCGGGGTCAGCCCCAGCATTTT,CASSLVGEARGQPQHF
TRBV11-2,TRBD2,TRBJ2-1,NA,TGTGCCAGCAGCTTCCTAGCGGGGGACAATGAGCAGTTCTTC,CASSFLAGDNEQFF
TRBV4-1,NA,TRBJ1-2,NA,TGCGCCAGCAGCCAAGAGACAGCATCATATGGCTACACCTTC,CASSQETASYGYTF
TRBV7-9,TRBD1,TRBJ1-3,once,TGTGCCAGCAGCGCAGGCCAGGGGGGCTCTGGAAACACCATATATTTT,CASSAGQGGSGNTIYF
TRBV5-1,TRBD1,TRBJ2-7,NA,TGCGCCAGCAGCGCGGGACAGGGGCAAGCCTACGAGCAGTACTTC,CASSAGQGQAYEQYF
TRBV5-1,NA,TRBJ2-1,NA,TGCGCCAGCAGCTTGGCCGGAGGGGGGCCTTACAATGAGCAGTTCTTC,CASSLAGGGPYNEQFF
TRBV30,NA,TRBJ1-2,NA,TGTGCCTGGAGCCTCATAGGGGATGGCTACACCTTC,CAWSLIGDGYTF
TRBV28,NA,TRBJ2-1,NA,TGTGCCAGCAGTTTCCGGGGGGCGTACAATGAGCAGTTCTTC,CASSFRGAYNEQFF
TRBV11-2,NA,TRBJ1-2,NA,TGTGCCAGCAGCTTAGTTGTGGGGTCACATGGCTACACCTTC,CASSLVVGSHGYTF
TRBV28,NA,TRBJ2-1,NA,TGTGCCAGCCCCCCCGCCCCCGGGGCCCCCTACAATGAGCAGTTCTTC,CASPPAPGAPYNEQFF
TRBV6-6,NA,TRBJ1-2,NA,TGTGCCAGCAGTCCAACCGACGGGACACATGGCTACACCTTC,CASSPTDGTHGYTF
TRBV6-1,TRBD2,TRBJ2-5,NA,TGTGCCAGCAGGGGAAGCGGGAGGGAAGAGACCCAGTACTTC,CASRGSGREETQYF
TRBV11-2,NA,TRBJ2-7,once,TGTGCCAGCAGCTTAGCAGGCTACGGAGACTACGAGCAGTACTTC,CASSLAGYGDYEQYF
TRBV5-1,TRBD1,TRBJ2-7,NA,TGCGCCAGCAGCTTAAGACAGGGCTCCTACGAGCAGTACTTC,CASSLRQGSYEQYF
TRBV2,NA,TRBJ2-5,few,TGTGCCAGCAGGCCCGGGCGCATACAAGAGACCCAGTACTTC,CASRPGRIQETQYF
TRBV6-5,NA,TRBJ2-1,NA,TGTGCCAGCAGTTACCAGTCCTTCTACAATGAGCAGTTCTTC,CASSYQSFYNEQFF